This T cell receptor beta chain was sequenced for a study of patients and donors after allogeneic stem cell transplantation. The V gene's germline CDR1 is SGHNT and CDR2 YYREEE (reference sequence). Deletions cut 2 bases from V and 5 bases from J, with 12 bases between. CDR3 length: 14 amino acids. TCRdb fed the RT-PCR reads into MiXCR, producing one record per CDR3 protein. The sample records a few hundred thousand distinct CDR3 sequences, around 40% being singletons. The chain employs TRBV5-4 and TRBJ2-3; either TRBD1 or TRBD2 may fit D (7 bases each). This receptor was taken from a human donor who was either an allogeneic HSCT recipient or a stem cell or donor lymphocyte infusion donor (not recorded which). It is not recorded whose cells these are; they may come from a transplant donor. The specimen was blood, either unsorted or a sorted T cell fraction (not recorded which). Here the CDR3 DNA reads TGTGCCAGCAGCTTCAGGGGGGGAATAGATACGCAGTATTTT. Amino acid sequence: CASSFRGGIDTQYF.